This T cell receptor beta chain was recorded in a study of shared clonotypes between healthy human individuals (TCRdb year 2020). Broadly, across the study: A few men and two women, aged 18 to 49 years, made up the cohort. The study deeply sequenced blood TCR repertoires of five healthy adults to estimate repertoire size and the extent of clonotype sharing between individuals. Per donor, leukapheresis produced somewhere between about 0.85 and 10 billion PBMCs. Different laboratories and diverse techniques were used to prepare libraries and sequence TCR repertoires, to increase sequencing depth and limit assay-specific biases. For each donor, CD4 naive and CD4 memory were each given three plates, CD8 naive was given two plates, and CD8 memory was given one plate. Overall results and qualifications from the work: Approximately 4.8% of naive CD4, approximately 3.7% of naive CD8, around 2.3% of memory CD4, and about 0.4% of memory CD8 clonotypes were shared across a few donors. Compared with non-shared clonotypes, the clonotypes found in all four sorted-subset donors had higher generation probabilities. Sampling was restricted to blood, and TCR repertoires in tissues likely differ from the TCR repertoires found in blood. The small number of donors limited the genetic and exposure-history diversity represented. Pairwise subsampling indicated that sequencing depth was expected to affect the degree of clonotype sharing among donors. Incomplete sequencing was indicated by rarefaction of sorted-subset datasets, despite the large sequencing depth. Naive subsets generally had larger estimated clonotype richness than memory subsets.

Using the deep immunoSEQ assay, TCR CDR3 regions were amplified from genomic DNA by multiplex PCR. Extracted genomic DNA from each cell subset was distributed evenly across all wells of several immunoSEQ 96-well plates, and each plate was treated as a replicate. For sorted subsets, approximately 0.2 ug of genomic DNA, equivalent to 25,000 to 30,000 T cell genomes, went into each replicate PCR. The purified libraries were quantified using a Qubit 3.0 fluorometer, sized with a Bioanalyzer 2100, and then quantified again using the KAPA Library Quantification kit. Every immunoSEQ 96-well plate was sequenced on a dedicated single-read 150-cycle Illumina NextSeq 550 flow cell. On the authors' methods: Because the immunoSEQ output included only junctional sequences and no quality scores, the filtering could not be the same as the filtering used for full-length reads. To assign V/J genes and CDR3, sequences were annotated using PyIR, a Python wrapper for IgBLAST v1.9, with IMGT germline references. Any read was removed if the V/J assignment was weak (E-value above 1e-6), the CDR3 was missing, or the read contained stop codons, out-of-frame junctions, or ambiguous translated residues. V3J clonotypes were defined as sequences sharing the same inferred V gene, J gene, and CDR3 amino acid sequence. Percentage overlap between repertoires was computed as shared unique clonotypes divided by the size of the smaller repertoire. RTK rarefaction, the Chao1 estimator, and Recon v2.1 estimates of unobserved clonotypes were used to assess repertoire richness. Generation probabilities were computed with OLGA for all TCRbeta clonotypes obtained by the gDNA method from a handful of donors. The clones in this table, taken by TCRdb from immuneACCESS, are in-frame only. Not every clone is retained; where verified, under half of the shortfall comes from an unresolved V gene, and the cause of the rest is unknown. V and J calls and clone size follow that table, whereas D and trimming were derived from the DNA. The sample table holds around 700,000 clones, of which about 78% were seen once. Approximately 1.8% of the sample rests with the top ten.

The CDR3 numbers 13 residues from cysteine through phenylalanine. Here the CDR3 DNA is all that survives: 39 bases in frame from base 1. Looking up the germline V gene yields CDR1 MDHEN and CDR2 SYDVKM. Trimming costs V 7 bases and J 3 bases, and their ends lie 9 bases apart. In the case of this clone: What antigen it recognizes has not been identified. No per-base quality is available; no much larger clone lies one base away.

Healthy HIV-negative adults with no recently reported acute infections or vaccinations were included as donors. Every donor was a Caucasian adult residing in Nashville, Tennessee, USA. CD4+ T cells were enriched by magnetic negative selection; naive cells were then positively selected on CD45RA, and the negative fraction formed the memory subset. Blood was obtained by leukapheresis, after which PBMCs were separated by Ficoll-Histopaque density gradient centrifugation and cryopreserved in liquid nitrogen vapor phase. Purity and quantity of every magnetically sorted T cell population were checked by analytical flow cytometry. From each sorted fraction, genomic DNA was isolated and quantified by UV absorbance on a Nanodrop 2000c.

Sequenced: memory CD4+ T cells sorted from blood. The cell subset or site label, read with the paper, signifies: CD45RA-negative fraction. The chain couples TRBV28 to TRBJ2-2, with the identity of the D gene unclear. The clonotype originates from a woman in her twenties or thirties in good health. The CDR3 region: CASKFGYTGELFF. The nucleotide sequence reads TGTGCCAGCAAGTTCGGCTACACCGGGGAGCTGTTTTTT. The CDR3 plus the reference TRBV28 and TRBJ2-2 genes for the other parts give the full variable domain: DVKVTQSSRYLVKRTGEKVFLECVQDMDHENMFWYRQDPGLGLRLIYFSYDVKMKEKGDIPEGYSVSREKKERFSLILESASTNQTSMYLCASKFGYTGELFFGEGSRLTVL.